The 19 T cell receptor beta chains presented below share a single source sample, sequenced in a study of cytomegalovirus exposure and HLA in healthy donors. Primers for the PCR totalled 60 Vbeta and 13 Jbeta. Some clones are missing from TCRdb's copy, which holds only in-frame ones; the method was immunoSEQ multiplex PCR. The table has about 160,000 clones, about four fifths seen once. The sample comprised PBMCs. The receptors were gathered from a girl under 18 in good health and CMV-seropositive.

The chain couples TRBV5-1 to TRBJ2-5; possibly TRBD1 for D (5 bases). V was trimmed by 6 bases and J by 1 base, leaving 10 bases between them. The CDR3 spans 13 residues. In germline, CDR1 is SGHRS, CDR2 YFSETQ. CDR3 loop: CASTIGAQETQYF. CDR3 in DNA: TGCGCCAGCACAATAGGGGCCCAAGAGACCCAGTACTTC.

The chain combines TRBV12-5 with TRBJ1-2; no reliable D call. V lost 5 bases and J lost 3, with 10 bases in between. The CDR3 covers 13 residues. From germline, CDR1 is LGHNT and CDR2 FRNRAP. The CDR3 DNA reads TGTGCTAGTGGTCCGGGAGCCTACTATGGCTACACCTTC. Its translation is CASGPGAYYGYTF. Combining the CDR3 with reference TRBV12-5 and TRBJ1-2 gives the whole variable domain DARVTQTPRHKVTEMGQEVTMRCQPILGHNTVFWYRQTMMQGLELLAYFRNRAPLDDSGMPKDRFSAEMPDATLATLKIQPSEPRDSAVYFCASGPGAYYGYTFGSGTRLTVV.

In this sample, this clone turned up a few times. This chain links TRBV6-1 with TRBJ1-1; the D gene is possibly TRBD1 (5 bases). Per the germline V gene, CDR1 is MNHNS and CDR2 is SASEGT. Deletions cut 8 bases from V and 6 bases from J, with 16 bases between. This CDR3 spans 13 amino acids. The CDR3 DNA is TGTGCCAGCGGATCAGGGCGCGCCTCTGAAGCTTTCTTT. Translation gives CASGSGRASEAFF.

Only one count was recorded for this clone. The V and J genes are TRBV29-1 and TRBJ2-3, with 10 bases that match TRBD1. The CDR3 is 14 residues long. V lost 4 bases, J lost 4 bases, and 5 bases stayed unmatched. The germline V gene encodes CDR1 SQVTM and CDR2 ANQGSEA. For the CDR3, the DNA is TGCAGCGTTGGGGCGACAGGGGGCGCAGATACGCAGTATTTT. Its translation: CSVGATGGADTQYF.

J is TRBJ1-1 and V is TRBV29-1; no clear D gene. CDR1 is SQVTM, CDR2 ANQGSEA, per germline. Trimming took 3 bases from V and 1 from J, leaving 9 bases between them. The CDR3 length is 13 residues. CDR3: CSVDLRGNTEAFF. DNA for the CDR3: TGCAGCGTTGACCTACGGGGGAACACTGAAGCTTTCTTT.

This chain uses TRBV15 with TRBJ2-5, with a weak D call TRBD2 (5 bases). Trimming shortened V by 0 bases and J by 5 bases, and 13 bases separated the two germline ends. The CDR3 loop spans 15 amino acids. Germline CDR1 is LNHNV and CDR2 is YYDKDF (reference sequence). CDR3 in amino acids: CATSRDREEAETQYF. The CDR3 nucleotides are TGTGCCACCAGCAGAGATCGAGAGGAGGCGGAGACCCAGTACTTC.

The chain carries TRBV4-1 and TRBJ2-7; TRBD1 aligns across 10 bases. V shed 4 bases, J shed 4 bases, and the junction held 7 bases outside the gene matches. The CDR3 runs 15 residues. The V gene's germline CDR1 is MGHRA and CDR2 YSYEKL. The CDR3 protein is CASSPGTGVVYEQYF. CDR3 sequence (DNA): TGCGCCAGCAGCCCCGGGACAGGGGTTGTATACGAGCAGTACTTC.

The chain couples TRBV11-2 to TRBJ1-2; D remains ambiguous. V was trimmed by 2 bases and J by 5 bases, leaving 6 bases between them. The CDR3 is 12 amino acids. From germline, CDR1 is SGHAT and CDR2 FQNNGV. CDR3 DNA: TGTGCCAGCAGCTTAAACAGATATGGCTACACCTTC. Translated: CASSLNRYGYTF.

The chain recombines TRBV27 with TRBJ1-5, with D hard to call. CDR3 length equals 16 residues. Trimming pared 3 bases from V and 1 base from J, leaving 13 bases between. CDR1 and CDR2 from the germline V gene are MNHEY and SMNVEV (reference sequence). The DNA of the CDR3 is TGTGCCAGCAGTTTTACATTCGAAGCGAGCAATCAGCCCCAGCATTTT. The encoded protein is CASSFTFEASNQPQHF.

The CDR3 loop is CASSLSGHYQPQHF. The CDR3 DNA reads as TGTGCCAGCAGTTTATCGGGGCATTATCAGCCCCAGCATTTT. This chain uses TRBV27 with TRBJ1-5; D is perhaps TRBD1 (5 bases). There are 14 residues in the CDR3. Trimming took off 0 bases at V and 5 bases at J, with 8 bases between the two ends. CDR1 is MNHEY and CDR2 is SMNVEV in the germline V gene (reference sequence).

The rearrangement uses TRBV28 and TRBJ2-5, with TRBD1 matching over 9 bases. The V gene's germline CDR1 is MDHEN and CDR2 SYDVKM. The CDR3 covers 16 residues. V lost 2 bases to trimming and J lost 5 bases; unmatched junction nucleotides: 9. The CDR3: CASSLRPRDREETQYF. CDR3 DNA sequence: TGTGCCAGCAGTTTAAGGCCCCGGGACAGGGAGGAGACCCAGTACTTC.

This clone was observed a few times. The rearrangement uses TRBV28 and TRBJ2-7; D perhaps matches TRBD2 (6 bases). CDR1 is MDHEN and CDR2 is SYDVKM in the germline V gene. This CDR3 region has 15 residues. V was cut by 4 bases and J by 7 bases, with 20 bases left in between. CDR3 bases: TGTGCCAGCAGTTCTCAGGGACTTGCTTACGAGGAGCAGTACTTC. Protein product: CASSSQGLAYEEQYF.

The J gene is TRBJ1-2, the V gene TRBV4-3; no firm D call. The CDR3 has 15 residues. Germline V CDR1 and CDR2: LGHNA, YSLEER. V gave up 0 bases and J gave up 5 bases, with 13 bases separating them. The CDR3 spells CASSQDWRISYGYTF. In DNA, the CDR3 is TGCGCCAGCAGCCAAGATTGGCGGATATCATATGGCTACACCTTC.

This clone turned up a few times. The CDR3 DNA reads as TGTGCCAGCAGCGTAGGGGGTAGCGGGAGAGTAGATACGCAGTATTTT. As protein: CASSVGGSGRVDTQYF. The chain recombines TRBV9 with TRBJ2-3, with 9 bases identical to TRBD2. The CDR3 totals 16 residues. Germline CDR1 is SGDLS and CDR2 is YYNGEE. Germline trimming cut 0 bases from V and 5 bases from J; bases unmatched to any gene: 7.

The CDR3 spells CASSTPGTRNTGELFF. The CDR3 nucleotides are TGCGCCAGCTCAACCCCCGGGACTAGAAACACCGGGGAGCTGTTTTTT. The J gene is TRBJ2-2, the V gene TRBV5-1; 8 bases align to TRBD2. The V segment lost 7 bases and the J segment 2 bases; nucleotides outside the gene matches: 10. CDR1 is SGHRS, CDR2 YFSETQ, per germline. The CDR3 spans 16 residues.

The rearrangement links TRBV5-1 to TRBJ2-1; 7 bases line up with TRBD2. This CDR3 has 18 residues. With 4 bases clipped from V and 0 bases from J, the junction kept 13 bases outside the gene matches. Germline V lookup: CDR1 SGHRS, CDR2 YFSETQ. CDR3 residues: CASSGGLLAMSSYNEQFF. Here the CDR3 DNA reads TGCGCCAGCAGCGGAGGACTACTAGCGATGAGCTCCTACAATGAGCAGTTCTTC.

V usage is TRBV7-2 and J usage is TRBJ2-5, with D maybe TRBD1 (6 bases). Germline V lookup: CDR1 SGHTA, CDR2 FQGNSA. V gave up 5 bases and J gave up 2 bases, with 12 bases separating them. The CDR3 is 14 amino acids. Here the CDR3 DNA reads TGTGCCAGCAGCACGATACAGGGACAAGAGACCCAGTACTTC. Its protein is CASSTIQGQETQYF.

The chain recombines TRBV2 with TRBJ2-1; 9 bases align to TRBD2. Trimming took 2 bases from V and 9 from J; bases not matched to a gene: 8. The CDR3 has 15 amino acids. The germline CDR1 and CDR2 sequences are SNHLY and FYNNEI. CDR3 residues: CASSENAGGRGEQFF. The CDR3 DNA reads TGTGCCAGCAGTGAAAACGCGGGGGGGCGTGGTGAGCAGTTCTTC. The full variable domain, its missing parts supplied by reference TRBV2 and TRBJ2-1, is EPEVTQTPSHQVTQMGQEVILRCVPISNHLYFYWYRQILGQKVEFLVSFYNNEISEKSEIFDDQFSVERPDGSNFTLKIRSTKLEDSAMYFCASSENAGGRGEQFFGPGTRLTVL.

The DNA of the CDR3 is TGTGCCAGCAGCGCTGCCGGGTGGGGCCACGAGCAGTACTTC. Its translation is CASSAAGWGHEQYF. The chain recombines TRBV5-6 with TRBJ2-7; TRBD1 is a possible D gene (5 bases). The V gene's germline CDR1 is SGHDT and CDR2 YYEEEE. Trimming cost V 4 bases and J 5 bases, with 16 bases left between them. This CDR3 is built from 14 residues.